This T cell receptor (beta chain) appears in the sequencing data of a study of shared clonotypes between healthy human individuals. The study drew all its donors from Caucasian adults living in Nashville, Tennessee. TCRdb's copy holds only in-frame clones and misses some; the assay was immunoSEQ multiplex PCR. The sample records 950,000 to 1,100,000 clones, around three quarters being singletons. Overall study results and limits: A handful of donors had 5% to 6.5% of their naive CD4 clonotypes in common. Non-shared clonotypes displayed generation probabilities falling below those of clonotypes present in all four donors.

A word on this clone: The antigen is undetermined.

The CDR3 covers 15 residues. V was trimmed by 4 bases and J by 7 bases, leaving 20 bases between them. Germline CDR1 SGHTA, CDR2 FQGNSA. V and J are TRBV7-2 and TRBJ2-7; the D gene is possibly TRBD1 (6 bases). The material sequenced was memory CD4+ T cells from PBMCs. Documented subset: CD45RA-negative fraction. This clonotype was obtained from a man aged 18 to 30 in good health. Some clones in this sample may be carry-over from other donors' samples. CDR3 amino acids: CASSSTGNPYVEQYF. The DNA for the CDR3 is TGTGCCAGCAGCTCTACAGGGAATCCCTACGTGGAGCAGTACTTC.